The subject of this entry is one TCR beta chain. Other DNA sequences from this sample encode an identical CDR3 as well. These data originate in a study of PD-1 blockade in classical Hodgkin lymphoma. Some clones are missing from TCRdb's copy, which holds only in-frame ones; the method was immunoSEQ multiplex PCR. The data hold some 30,000 clones, with approximately 70% observed a single time. All patients experienced relapse after autologous stem cell transplantation, and brentuximab vedotin exposure was variable. The CDR3 has 13 amino acids. The V end was cut by 7 bases, the J end by 4 bases, with 13 bases between. CDR1 is SGHAT and CDR2 is FQNNGV in the germline V gene.

This TCR was recovered from a human donor with classical Hodgkin lymphoma. This rearrangement joins TRBV11-2 to TRBJ1-1, with D possibly being TRBD1 (5 bases). The sequenced sample was peripheral blood mononuclear cells (PBMCs), obtained before the second cycle of nivolumab. The CDR3 loop is CASNIGGVTEAFF. The DNA of the CDR3 is TGTGCCAGCAACATCGGGGGTGTCACTGAAGCTTTCTTT.